Detailed here is one T cell receptor beta chain. Its antigen is as yet unknown. Profiling relied on immunoSEQ multiplex PCR, and the TCRdb table lists in-frame clones only, not all of them. The table includes about 300,000 clones, 65% to 85% detected once. The sample is drawn from a study of cytotoxic CD8 clonotypes in ibrutinib-treated CLL. Study at large: The patients comprised roughly 12 relapsed/refractory and around 14 treatment-naive cases, some 17 IGHV unmutated.

Study-wide results and caveats: Whereas clonality rose at ibrutinib response, it declined toward baseline at progression.

CDR1 LGHNT and CDR2 FRNRAP come from the germline V gene. After removal of 0 bases from V and 2 bases from J, the junction contained 12 bases not matched to a gene. CDR3 length: 19 amino acids. The clonotype originates from a human donor with chronic lymphocytic leukemia. The sequences come from PBMCs, collected at disease progression, from a patient treated with ibrutinib. The V and J genes are TRBV12-5 and TRBJ2-2; TRBD1 aligns across 7 bases. CDR3 residues: CASGLVQKGASFNTGELFF. The CDR3 region has the DNA TGTGCTAGTGGTTTGGTACAGAAGGGGGCGTCGTTCAACACCGGGGAGCTGTTTTTT.